This T cell receptor beta chain was sequenced for a study of Graves' ophthalmopathy and Graves' hyperthyroidism. This clonotype was seen at least ten times. Its antigen remains unidentified. Among the exclusions were patients with other autoimmune diseases, uncontrolled infections, pregnancy or lactation. Notes on the study in general: It was with roughly 71% sensitivity and around 72% specificity that the model predicted ophthalmopathy progression. Sensitivity reached more than 85% and specificity about 81% for a 13-signature model separating ophthalmopathy from stable hyperthyroidism.

The CDR3 length is 15 residues. V shed 1 base, J shed 3 bases, and the junction held 4 bases outside the gene matches. Per germline, CDR1 LNHNV and CDR2 YYDKDF (reference sequence). Using RNA transcripts, the TCR beta CDR3 regions were amplified. The library came from an HTBI-primed first-round RT-PCR and a second-round multiplex PCR. Using its own MiXCR run on the multiplex PCR reads, TCRdb lists one record per CDR3 protein. The sample carries hundreds of thousands of distinct CDR3 sequences, 22% recorded once. The sample consisted of peripheral blood. The sequence was collected from a woman aged 18-30 years with stable Graves' hyperthyroidism. Some clones in this sample may be carry-over from other donors' samples. The chain couples TRBV15 to TRBJ2-7, with 9 nucleotides matching TRBD2. CDR3 protein: CATSRVGRGGYEQYF. The CDR3 DNA reads TGTGCCACCAGCAGAGTAGGGCGGGGGGGCTACGAGCAGTACTTC.